Following are 16 T cell receptor beta chains from one sample sequenced in a study of T cells in Graves' hyperthyroidism and ophthalmopathy (dated by TCRdb to about 2019). Library creation used multiplex PCR. The sequencing machine was an Illumina HiSeq 2000. TCR beta CDR3 regions were amplified from RNA transcripts. The first round of RT-PCR for the TCR CDR3 was performed with the HTBI primer set and the Qiagen OneStep RT-PCR kit. The public reads were quality trimmed at Q25 with fastp and then assembled into clones with MiXCR by TCRdb, keeping productive beta chains. Under each unique CDR3 protein, matching rows form one entry showing the most common genes and DNA. Here the sample has roughly 500,000 distinct CDR3 sequences; about 46% occur a single time. The ten largest clones capture 44% of the sample. The sample consisted of peripheral blood or thyroid tissue (not recorded which). The source of these receptors is an adult woman with Graves' disease, either hyperthyroidism or ophthalmopathy (not recorded which).

The chain links TRBV7-3 to TRBJ2-7; weak D call: TRBD2 (7 bases). The CDR3 has 15 amino acids. Trimming left V 2 bases short and J 1 base short, with 12 bases between. Germline CDR1 SGHTA, CDR2 FQGTGA. The CDR3 is CASSLAGARSYEQYF. DNA of the CDR3: TGTGCCAGCAGCTTAGCGGGGGCGAGGTCCTACGAGCAGTACTTC. Combining the CDR3 with reference TRBV7-3 and TRBJ2-7 gives the whole variable domain GAGVSQTPSNKVTEKGKYVELRCDPISGHTALYWYRQSLGQGPEFLIYFQGTGAADDSGLPNDRFFAVRPEGSVSTLKIQRTERGDSAVYLCASSLAGARSYEQYFGPGTRLTVT.

This clonotype was recorded only once. This is likely a read error, given that the CDR3 carries no conserved phenylalanine or tryptophan at its end. It is unclear where the CDR3 begins or ends on the DNA, so no DNA is shown, and the CDR3 is as TCRdb lists it. This chain links TRBV5-6 with TRBJ1-2. Per the germline V gene, CDR1 is SGHDT and CDR2 is YYEEEE. The CDR3 has 14 amino acids, counting both end residues. The CDR3 loop is CASRLSGSNYGYTV.

The chain has TRBV7-9 and TRBJ2-5, with 14 bases fitting TRBD2. Trimming removed 4 bases from V and 3 bases from J; junction bases left unmatched: 10. This CDR3 has 18 amino acids. Germline CDR1 is SEHNR and CDR2 is FQNEAQ (reference sequence). CDR3 DNA sequence: TGTGCCAGCAGCTCACCTGGGATGACTAGCGGGAGGGAAGAGACCCAGTACTTC. This gives the protein CASSSPGMTSGREETQYF. Together with reference TRBV7-9 and TRBJ2-5, the CDR3 gives the full variable domain: DTGVSQNPRHKITKRGQNVTFRCDPISEHNRLYWYRQTLGQGPEFLTYFQNEAQLEKSRLLSDRFSAERPKGSFSTLEIQRTEQGDSAMYLCASSSPGMTSGREETQYFGPGTRLLVL.

The chain uses TRBV7-3 and TRBJ1-2; possible D gene TRBD1, 6 bases. Per the germline V gene, CDR1 is SGHTA and CDR2 is FQGTGA. This CDR3 region has 16 residues. V lost 0 bases to trimming and J lost 6 bases, with 17 bases between them. CDR3 in amino acids: CASSLTRGGAQHGYTF. The CDR3 DNA is TGTGCCAGCAGCTTAACTAGAGGGGGAGCCCAGCATGGCTACACCTTC.

This clonotype occurred many times. The chain is built from TRBV20-1 and TRBJ2-7; TRBD1 might be the D (5 bases). CDR1 and CDR2 from the germline V gene are DFQATT and SNEGSKA (reference sequence). Deletions cut 0 bases from V and 0 bases from J, with 12 bases between. The CDR3 spans 15 residues. CDR3 DNA: TGCAGTGCTAGAGATTTGGGCAGGGCCTCCTACGAGCAGTACTTC. It encodes CSARDLGRASYEQYF.

The CDR3 is CASSLARQFNNSPLHF. The DNA for the CDR3 is TGTGCCAGCAGCTTAGCCAGGCAGTTTAATAATTCACCCCTCCACTTT. This chain links TRBV7-9 with TRBJ1-6, with D hard to call. Germline CDR1 is SEHNR and CDR2 is FQNEAQ (reference sequence). This CDR3 is built from 16 residues. Trimming removed 0 bases at V and 5 bases at J, with 11 bases between.

The chain uses TRBV7-2 and TRBJ1-1; 8 nucleotides align to TRBD1. Germline CDR1 reads SGHTA; CDR2 reads FQGNSA. Trimming cost V 4 bases and J 5 bases; bases outside gene matches: 6. This CDR3 contains 14 residues. This CDR3 reads CASSSMGQETEAFF. CDR3 DNA sequence: TGTGCCAGCAGCTCTATGGGACAGGAGACTGAAGCTTTCTTT.

This rearrangement joins TRBV7-8 to TRBJ2-5; a weak D match, TRBD2 (6 bases). Germline CDR1 reads SGHVS; CDR2 reads FQNEAQ. The CDR3 sequence is 13 residues long. Trimming took 6 bases from V and 5 from J, leaving 13 bases between them. The CDR3 is CASSESEGETQYF. The CDR3 DNA sequence: TGTGCCAGCAGTGAATCGGAGGGGGAGACCCAGTACTTC.

The rearrangement links TRBV10-3 to TRBJ1-2, with TRBD1 identical over 7 bases. Germline CDR1 is ENHRY and CDR2 is SYGVKD. V lost 6 bases to trimming and J lost 5 bases; unmatched junction nucleotides: 6. The CDR3 has 13 residues. CDR3 region: CAISEGTAYGYTF. The DNA of the CDR3 is TGTGCCATCAGCGAAGGGACAGCGTATGGCTACACCTTC.

The J gene is TRBJ1-5, the V gene TRBV19; D is undetermined. Deletions cut 8 bases from V and 9 bases from J, with 23 bases between. Per the germline V gene, CDR1 is LNHDA and CDR2 is SQIVND (reference sequence). CDR3 size: 15 residues. The CDR3 loop is CASSSPGPSGRPQHF. In DNA form, the CDR3 reads TGTGCCAGTTCTTCGCCGGGCCCCTCTGGGAGGCCCCAGCATTTT.

This clonotype was seen ten or more times. V gene TRBV12-3 or TRBV12-4 combines with J gene TRBJ1-2, with D tentatively TRBD1 (6 bases). V dropped 7 bases and J dropped 8 bases, with 11 bases sitting between them. This CDR3 is built from 11 residues. This CDR3 reads CASTRGNGYTF. CDR3 coding DNA: TGTGCCAGCACCAGGGGAAACGGCTACACCTTC.

CDR3 DNA sequence: TGTGCCAGCGGGGCCAGCCTCTATAATTCACCCCTCCACTTT. Protein product: CASGASLYNSPLHF. The chain carries TRBV7-9 and TRBJ1-6; a possible D gene is TRBD1 (5 bases). Per the germline V gene, CDR1 is SEHNR and CDR2 is FQNEAQ (reference sequence). The CDR3 contains 14 residues. Trimming removed 8 bases at V and 3 bases at J, with 11 bases between.

The chain uses TRBV7-9 and TRBJ1-1, with D maybe TRBD1 (6 bases). CDR1 SEHNR and CDR2 FQNEAQ come from the germline V gene (reference sequence). V was shortened by 2 bases and J by 7 bases, with 11 bases between the two germline ends. The CDR3 is 13 amino acids. The CDR3 DNA follows: TGTGCCAGCAGCTTATGGGACAACTATGAAGCTTTCTTT. It specifies CASSLWDNYEAFF.

In its sample, this clonotype was seen many times. CDR3 DNA: TGTGCCAGCAGCCCGGAATGGGGGCAACAAGGCAACACCATATATTTT. It specifies CASSPEWGQQGNTIYF. J is TRBJ1-3 and V is TRBV9; D might be TRBD1 (6 bases). The germline V gene encodes CDR1 SGDLS and CDR2 YYNGEE. The CDR3 has 16 amino acids. Trimming took off 4 bases at V and 7 bases at J, with 21 bases between the two ends.

The genes are TRBV10-3 and TRBJ1-5; tentatively, D is TRBD1 (6 bases). The germline CDR1 and CDR2 sequences are ENHRY and SYGVKD. The CDR3 runs to 15 residues. V lost 3 bases and J lost 0, with 9 bases in between. The CDR3 DNA sequence: TGTGCCATCAGTGAATTCAGGGGTAGCAATCAGCCCCAGCATTTT. Its protein is CAISEFRGSNQPQHF.

This clonotype was seen only a few times. This chain links TRBV13 with TRBJ1-2; 9 bases align to TRBD1. The V and J ends lost 3 bases and 4 bases, in that order; junction bases with no gene match: 3. CDR1 PRHDT and CDR2 FYEKMQ come from the germline V gene (reference sequence). The CDR3 has 14 residues. In DNA, the CDR3 is TGTGCCAGCAGCTTCTCGACAGGGGGCTATGGCTACACCTTC. This gives the protein CASSFSTGGYGYTF.